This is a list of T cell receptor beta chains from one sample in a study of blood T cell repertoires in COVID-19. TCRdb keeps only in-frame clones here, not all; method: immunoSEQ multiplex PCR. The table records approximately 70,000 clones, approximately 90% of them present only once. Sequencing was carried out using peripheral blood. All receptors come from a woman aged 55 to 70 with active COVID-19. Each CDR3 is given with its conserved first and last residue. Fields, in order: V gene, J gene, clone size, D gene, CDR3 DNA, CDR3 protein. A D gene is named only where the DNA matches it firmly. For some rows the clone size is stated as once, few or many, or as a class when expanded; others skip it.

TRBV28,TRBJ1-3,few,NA,TGTGCCAGCAGTTTTTCCCGTTTGACCATATATTTT,CASSFSRLTIYF
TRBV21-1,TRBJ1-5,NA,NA,TGTGCCAGCAGCAAAAGGTTGGGACAGGGAAATCAGCCCCAGCATTTT,CASSKRLGQGNQPQHF
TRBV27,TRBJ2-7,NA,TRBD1,TGTGCCAGCCCTTCGGAGGGACAGGGGGTTTGGCGGGCCTACGAGCAGTACTTC,CASPSEGQGVWRAYEQYF
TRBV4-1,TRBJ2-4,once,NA,TGCGCCAGCAGCCAAGATGGGGGGGGCTTGAAAAACATTCAGTACTTC,CASSQDGGGLKNIQYF
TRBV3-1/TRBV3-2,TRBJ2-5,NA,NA,TGTGCCAGCAGCCAAGAAGTTAGAGGATTAACTAGTTGGTACCAAGAGACCCAGTACTTC,CASSQEVRGLTSWYQETQYF
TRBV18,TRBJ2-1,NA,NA,TGTGCCAGCTCAGGGGGCCTCGACAATGAGCAGTTCTTC,CASSGGLDNEQFF
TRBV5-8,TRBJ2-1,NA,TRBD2,TGTGCCAGCAGCCTGGGACTAGCGGCGTACAATGAGCAGTTCTTC,CASSLGLAAYNEQFF
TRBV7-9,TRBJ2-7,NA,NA,TGTGCCAGCAGCTTGTTATCGACTAGAGACGAGCAGTACTTC,CASSLLSTRDEQYF
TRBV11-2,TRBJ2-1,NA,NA,TGTGCCAGCAGCTTAATGAAACTAGGCATTTACAATGAGCAGTTCTTC,CASSLMKLGIYNEQFF
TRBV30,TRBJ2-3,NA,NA,TGTGCCTGGAGTACCAGTTGGGTAGCCCGACGAACCGCTAGCACAGATACGCAGTATTTT,CAWSTSWVARRTASTDTQYF
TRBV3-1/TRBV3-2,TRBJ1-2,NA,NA,TGTGCCAGCAGCCAAGGGGCCGGGAATTTCTATGGCTACACCTTC,CASSQGAGNFYGYTF
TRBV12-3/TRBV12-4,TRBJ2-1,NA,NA,TGTGCCAGCAGGGCGGTGGGTCCGGGGGAGCAGTTCTTC,CASRAVGPGEQFF
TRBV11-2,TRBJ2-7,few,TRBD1,TGTGCCAGCATCAATGACAGGGGTGGCGAGCAGTACTTC,CASINDRGGEQYF
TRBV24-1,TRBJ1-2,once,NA,TGTGCCACCAGTGACCGACAGACGAACTATGGCTACACCTTC,CATSDRQTNYGYTF
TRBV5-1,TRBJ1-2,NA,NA,TGCGCCAGCAGCCCCTCAGGGGTAGGCGGCTACACCTTC,CASSPSGVGGYTF
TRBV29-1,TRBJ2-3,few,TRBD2,TGCAGCGTCGCGGGACTAGCGGCCAGGGGGGACACAGATACGCAGTATTTT,CSVAGLAARGDTDTQYF
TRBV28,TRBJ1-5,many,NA,TGTGCCAGCAGTTTATGGACAGGAGGCAATCAGCCCCAGCATTTT,CASSLWTGGNQPQHF
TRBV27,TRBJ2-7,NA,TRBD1,TGTGCCAGCAGTCGATCCCGGGACAGCTCCTACGAGCAGTACTTC,CASSRSRDSSYEQYF
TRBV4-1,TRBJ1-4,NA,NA,TGCGCCAGCAGCCAAAAAGGGGGAACAACTAATGAAAAACTGTTTTTT,CASSQKGGTTNEKLFF
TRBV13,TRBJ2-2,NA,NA,TGTGCCAGCAGTTCCCGGGACACCGACCCGGGAACCGGGGAGCTGTTTTTT,CASSSRDTDPGTGELFF
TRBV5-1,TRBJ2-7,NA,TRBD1,TGCGCCAGCAGCAGGGACAGGGTGGGTGACGAGCAGTACTTC,CASSRDRVGDEQYF
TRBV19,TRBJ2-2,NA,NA,TGTGCCAGTACCCTCACCGGGGAGCTGTTTTTT,CASTLTGELFF
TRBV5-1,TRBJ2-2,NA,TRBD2,TGCGCCAGCAGCTTGGTGCGGGAGGCGGGCACCGGGGAGCTGTTTTTT,CASSLVREAGTGELFF
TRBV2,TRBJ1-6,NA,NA,TGTGCCAGCAGACCCCAGGGCGGGCTAGGGGGTTCACCCCTCCACTTT,CASRPQGGLGGSPLHF
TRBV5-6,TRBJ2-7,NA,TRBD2,TGTGCCAGCAGATCAGGACTAGCGGGAGATAGTCAGTACTTC,CASRSGLAGDSQYF
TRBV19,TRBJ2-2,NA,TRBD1,TGTGCCAGTAGTTTCAGGGGGCGGATCACCGGGGAGCTGTTTTTT,CASSFRGRITGELFF
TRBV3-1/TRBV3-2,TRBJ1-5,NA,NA,TGTGCCAGCAGCCAAAGTACAGACCAGCCCCAGCATTTT,CASSQSTDQPQHF
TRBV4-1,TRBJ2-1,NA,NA,TGCGCCAGCAGCCAGCGGACAGATTCCAGCGATGAGCAGTTCTTC,CASSQRTDSSDEQFF
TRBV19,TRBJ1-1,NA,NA,TGTGCCAGCCAAGAAACACAGTTCACTGAAGCTTTCTTT,CASQETQFTEAFF
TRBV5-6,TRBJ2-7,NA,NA,TGTGCCAGCAGCCTCAGAGGGACTGGGAAGCAGTACTTC,CASSLRGTGKQYF
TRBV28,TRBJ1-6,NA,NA,TGTGCCAGCAACAGGAGCTCCTATAATTCACCCCTCCACTTT,CASNRSSYNSPLHF
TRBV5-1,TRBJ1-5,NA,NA,TGCGCCAGCAGCTTGATGGCAGGGGTCAATCAGCCCCAGCATTTT,CASSLMAGVNQPQHF
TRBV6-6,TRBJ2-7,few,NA,TGTGCCAGCAGCGGACGAATAGCGATCGAGCAGTACTTC,CASSGRIAIEQYF
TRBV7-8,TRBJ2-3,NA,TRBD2,TGTGCCAGCAGCGCTCGTGGGACTAGCGGAAGCACAGATACGCAGTATTTT,CASSARGTSGSTDTQYF
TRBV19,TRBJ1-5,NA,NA,TGTGCCAGTGGAGGGGCCTTCAATCAGCCCCAGCATTTT,CASGGAFNQPQHF
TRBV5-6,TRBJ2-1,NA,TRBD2,TGTGCCAGCAGCCTGAGGGGAGCGGGAGGGCCCTACAATGAGCAGTTCTTC,CASSLRGAGGPYNEQFF
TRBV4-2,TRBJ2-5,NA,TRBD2,TGTGCCAGCAGCCAAGATATCGGCGGGAGCGGGAAGACCCAGTACTTC,CASSQDIGGSGKTQYF
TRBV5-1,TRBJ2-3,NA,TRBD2,TGCGCCAGCAGCTTGGGACTAGCGGGAGAAGATACGCAGTATTTT,CASSLGLAGEDTQYF
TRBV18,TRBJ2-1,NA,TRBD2,TGTGCCAGCTCACCCGGGACTAGCGGTAATGAGCAGTTCTTC,CASSPGTSGNEQFF
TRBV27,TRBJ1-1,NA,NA,TGTGCCAGCAGCTGGGCCGGTGGAGGGAACACTGAAGCTTTCTTT,CASSWAGGGNTEAFF
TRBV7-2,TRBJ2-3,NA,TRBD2,TGTGCCAGCAGCCAGTGGACTAGCGGGAGGGTGACAGATACGCAGTATTTT,CASSQWTSGRVTDTQYF
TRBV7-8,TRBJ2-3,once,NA,TGTGCCAGCAGCTTATTCCTAGTGCCGGGGAGCACAGATACGCAGTATTTT,CASSLFLVPGSTDTQYF
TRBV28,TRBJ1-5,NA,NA,TGTGCCAGCAGCCCCGCCAGGACAGATCAGCCCCAGCATTTT,CASSPARTDQPQHF
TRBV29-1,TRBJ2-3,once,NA,TGCAGCGTTGATAGTACTCTTCTCACAGATACGCAGTATTTT,CSVDSTLLTDTQYF
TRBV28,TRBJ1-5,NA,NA,TGTGCCAGCAGTGTAAATCAGCCCCAGCATTTT,CASSVNQPQHF
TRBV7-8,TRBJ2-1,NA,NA,TGTGCCAGCAGCCCAGCGGCTAGTGGGGAGCAGTTCTTC,CASSPAASGEQFF
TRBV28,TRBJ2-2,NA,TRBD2,TGTGCCAGCACGGGGCAAGGGGAGGGGAACACCGGGGAGCTGTTTTTT,CASTGQGEGNTGELFF
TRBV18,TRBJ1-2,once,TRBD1,TGTGCCAGCTCCCCGGCTGGACAGGGGGCTGCTAACTATGGCTACACCTTC,CASSPAGQGAANYGYTF
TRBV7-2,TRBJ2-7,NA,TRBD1,TGTGCCAGCAGCGGACGACAGGGGGGTTTCTACGAGCAGTACTTC,CASSGRQGGFYEQYF